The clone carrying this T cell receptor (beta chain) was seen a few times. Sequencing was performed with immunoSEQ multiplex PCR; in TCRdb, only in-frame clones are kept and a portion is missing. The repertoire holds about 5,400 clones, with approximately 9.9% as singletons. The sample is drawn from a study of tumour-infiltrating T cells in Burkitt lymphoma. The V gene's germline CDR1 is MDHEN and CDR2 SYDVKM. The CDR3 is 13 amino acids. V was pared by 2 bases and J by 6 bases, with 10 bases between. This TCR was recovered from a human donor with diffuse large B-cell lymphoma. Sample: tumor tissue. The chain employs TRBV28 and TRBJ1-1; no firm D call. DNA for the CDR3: TGTGCCAGCAGTTTAAATTTTGAGGCTGAAGCTTTCTTT. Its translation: CASSLNFEAEAFF.